This TCR beta chain originates from a study of OX40 agonist ivuxolimab in advanced cancers. Findings and caveats of the study: Expanded clones were, on average, more numerous in CD8+ T cells than in CD4+.

The V and J ends lost 5 bases and 6 bases, in that order; junction bases with no gene match: 13. This CDR3 has 16 residues. The germline V gene encodes CDR1 SEHNR and CDR2 FQNEAQ (reference sequence). As concerns this clone: Its antigen is not identified.

Sequencing was performed with immunoSEQ multiplex PCR; in TCRdb, only in-frame clones are kept and a portion is missing. The table records fewer than 30,000 clones, over 60% of them present only once. The rearrangement uses TRBV7-9 and TRBJ2-1, with 7 positions matching TRBD1. The specimen comprised CD4+ or CD8+ T cells sorted from blood, sampled in a trial of the OX40 agonist ivuxolimab. The sequence derives from an adult with an advanced solid tumor such as melanoma, head and neck, liver or kidney cancer. CDR3 in amino acids: CASSGEQGPRANEQFF. As DNA, the CDR3 is TGTGCCAGCAGCGGTGAACAGGGGCCCCGCGCCAATGAGCAGTTCTTC.